A single sample is the source of the 16 T cell receptor beta chains below, sequenced in a study of blood T cell repertoires in COVID-19. TCRdb's copy holds only in-frame clones and misses some; the assay was immunoSEQ multiplex PCR. The table has roughly 190,000 clones, about four fifths seen once. Sequenced material: PBMCs or T cells enriched from blood (not recorded which). The receptors here all came from a man aged 40-49 years who had recovered from COVID-19.

V gene TRBV28 combines with J gene TRBJ1-2; 7 bases fit TRBD1. The CDR3 totals 16 residues. Unmatched junction bases numbered 12, after V lost 6 bases and J lost 2 bases. The germline CDR1 and CDR2 sequences are MDHEN and SYDVKM. CDR3: CASRRPGQSMNYGYTF. CDR3 coding DNA: TGTGCCAGCAGAAGACCGGGACAGTCAATGAACTATGGCTACACCTTC.

This clone was found a few times. V usage is TRBV28 and J usage is TRBJ2-3; 8 bases are a match to TRBD2. This CDR3 is 15 amino acids long. Germline-derived CDR1 and CDR2 are MDHEN and SYDVKM. Trimming took 5 bases from V and 5 from J; bases not matched to a gene: 9. CDR3 sequence: CASSVAGGEGDTQYF. CDR3 DNA: TGTGCCAGCAGTGTGGCGGGAGGAGAAGGAGATACGCAGTATTTT.

The sample holds one count of this clone. The rearrangement joins TRBV5-1 to TRBJ1-2; 12 bases agree with TRBD1. The CDR3 totals 15 residues. Per the germline V gene, CDR1 is SGHRS and CDR2 is YFSETQ. Trimming at V came to 4 bases and at J to 5 bases, leaving 6 bases not matched to a gene. The CDR3: CASSEGQGASYGYTF. The CDR3 bases are TGCGCCAGCAGCGAGGGACAGGGGGCGAGTTATGGCTACACCTTC.

This chain links TRBV12-5 with TRBJ2-3; TRBD1 matches at 9 bases. There are 18 residues in the CDR3. The germline V gene has CDR1 LGHNT and CDR2 FRNRAP. V lost 2 bases, J lost 6 bases, and 15 bases stayed unmatched. The CDR3 nucleotides read TGTGCTAGTGGTTTGCCGACGGACAGGGGAAAGGGCAGGGATACGCAGTATTTT. Its translation is CASGLPTDRGKGRDTQYF.

J is TRBJ2-7 and V is TRBV7-2, with TRBD2 identical over 9 bases. CDR1 SGHTA and CDR2 FQGNSA come from the germline V gene. V was pared by 3 bases and J by 1 base, with 4 bases of the junction left unmatched. There are 15 residues in the CDR3. CDR3 sequence reads: CASSFLAGYSYEQYF. CDR3 sequence (DNA): TGTGCCAGCAGCTTCCTAGCGGGATATTCCTACGAGCAGTACTTC.

The CDR3 DNA reads as TGTGCCACCAGTGACTTGGGACTAGCGGGAGGGTACAATGAGCAGTTCTTC. It specifies CATSDLGLAGGYNEQFF. The chain combines TRBV24-1 with TRBJ2-1; 16 nucleotides agree with TRBD2. Losses at the gene ends were 4 bases for V and 4 bases for J; bases not matched to a gene: 3. The CDR3 consists of 17 residues. Germline V gene data show CDR1 as KGHDR and CDR2 as SFDVKD.

This clone has only a few counts. The chain links TRBV27 to TRBJ1-2; 9 bases match TRBD1. Trimming removed 3 bases from V and 9 bases from J; junction bases left unmatched: 8. Looked up from germline, CDR1 is MNHEY and CDR2 is SMNVEV (reference sequence). CDR3 length equals 14 residues. The CDR3 sequence is CASSFADRGGSYTF. CDR3 bases: TGTGCCAGCAGTTTTGCGGACAGGGGAGGAAGCTACACCTTC.

The chain is built from TRBV4-3 and TRBJ2-3; 9 positions agree with TRBD2. The junction had 6 bases not matched to a gene; V was cut back by 0 bases and J by 5 bases. The germline V gene encodes CDR1 LGHNA and CDR2 YSLEER. The CDR3 contains 16 residues. Written as DNA, the CDR3 is TGCGCCAGCAGCCAAGATGGGGGGACTAGCCTAGATACGCAGTATTTT. Its translation is CASSQDGGTSLDTQYF.

The V gene is TRBV3-1 (or the pseudogene TRBV3-2), the J gene TRBJ2-1; 8 bases line up with TRBD2. The junction had 17 bases not matched to a gene; V was cut back by 0 bases and J by 13 bases. This CDR3 is built from 17 residues. From germline, CDR1 is LGHDT and CDR2 YNNKEL (reference sequence). CDR3 residues: CASSQDISGNSYNPQFF. CDR3 DNA: TGTGCCAGCAGCCAAGACATTAGCGGGAACTCCTACAATCCTCAGTTCTTC.

The chain couples TRBV27 to TRBJ2-7; 16 nucleotides match TRBD2. The CDR3 covers 15 residues. CDR1 and CDR2 (germline): MNHEY, SMNVEV (reference sequence). The V segment lost 5 bases and the J segment 6 bases; nucleotides outside the gene matches: 4. CDR3 sequence (DNA): TGTGCCAGCAGTCCCGGGACTAGCGGGAGGGTCGAGCAGTACTTC. It codes for CASSPGTSGRVEQYF.

V and J are TRBV2 and TRBJ2-5; possible D gene TRBD1, 6 bases. The V end was cut by 10 bases, the J end by 1 base, with 13 bases between. The length of the CDR3 is 13 residues. Germline-derived CDR1 and CDR2 are SNHLY and FYNNEI. In DNA, the CDR3 is TGTGCCACCAAAAGGGGGTTCCAAGAGACCCAGTACTTC. Amino acid sequence: CATKRGFQETQYF. The whole variable domain, remainder taken from reference TRBV2 and TRBJ2-5, is EPEVTQTPSHQVTQMGQEVILRCVPISNHLYFYWYRQILGQKVEFLVSFYNNEISEKSEIFDDQFSVERPDGSNFTLKIRSTKLEDSAMYFCATKRGFQETQYFGPGTRLLVL.

V is TRBV28 and J is TRBJ1-1; TRBD1 is a possible D gene (5 bases). Germline V gene data show CDR1 as MDHEN and CDR2 as SYDVKM. V lost 6 bases and J 0 bases, leaving 14 bases between the germline ends. CDR3 length: 15 amino acids. CDR3 nucleotide sequence: TGTGCCAGCAGCCGAGGACACCTCATGAACACTGAAGCTTTCTTT. Translating gives CASSRGHLMNTEAFF. Supplemented by reference TRBV28 and TRBJ1-1, the full variable domain reads DVKVTQSSRYLVKRTGEKVFLECVQDMDHENMFWYRQDPGLGLRLIYFSYDVKMKEKGDIPEGYSVSREKKERFSLILESASTNQTSMYLCASSRGHLMNTEAFFGQGTRLTVV.

This clone was recorded only once. This chain uses TRBV11-2 with TRBJ2-7, with D perhaps matching TRBD1 (5 bases). V was shortened by 1 base and J by 5 bases, with 12 bases between the two germline ends. Germline V lookup: CDR1 SGHAT, CDR2 FQNNGV. The CDR3 is 14 amino acids. CDR3: CASSLVPPRDEQYF. The CDR3 bases are TGTGCCAGCAGCTTAGTCCCCCCCAGGGACGAGCAGTACTTC. Full variable domain (outside the CDR3, taken from reference TRBV11-2 and TRBJ2-7): EAGVAQSPRYKIIEKRQSVAFWCNPISGHATLYWYQQILGQGPKLLIQFQNNGVVDDSQLPKDRFSAERLKGVDSTLKIQPAKLEDSAVYLCASSLVPPRDEQYFGPGTRLTVT.

The rearrangement links TRBV5-4 to TRBJ2-2; unclear D gene. The CDR3 is 15 amino acids. Germline loops: CDR1 SGHNT, CDR2 YYREEE (reference sequence). The ends were cut back, 0 bases at V and 5 bases at J, with 11 bases in the middle. This CDR3 is CASSLGLGETGELFF. CDR3 nucleotide sequence: TGTGCCAGCAGCTTGGGGCTAGGAGAGACCGGGGAGCTGTTTTTT. Full variable domain (missing parts from reference TRBV5-4 and TRBJ2-2): ETGVTQSPTHLIKTRGQQVTLRCSSQSGHNTVSWYQQALGQGPQFIFQYYREEENGRGNFPPRFSGLQFPNYSSELNVNALELDDSALYLCASSLGLGETGELFFGEGSRLTVL.

The V and J genes are TRBV18 and TRBJ2-7; D is uncertain. Germline assignment: CDR1 KGHSH and CDR2 LQKENI. Trimming pared 0 bases from V and 0 bases from J, leaving 9 bases between. The CDR3 runs to 15 residues. In nucleotides, the CDR3 is TGTGCCAGCTCACCACCTCAGGCGAGCTCCTACGAGCAGTACTTC. It is translated as CASSPPQASSYEQYF.

Written as DNA, the CDR3 is TGTGCCAGCAGCGAGGGGGGGACAGGGCACGAAAAACTGTTTTTT. Amino acids: CASSEGGTGHEKLFF. The chain has TRBV25-1 and TRBJ1-4; 9 bases map to TRBD1. This CDR3 is built from 15 residues. The junction had 10 bases not matched to a gene; V was cut back by 6 bases and J by 8 bases. The germline V gene has CDR1 MGHDK and CDR2 SYGVNS.